One and the same sample provided the 9 T cell receptor beta chains below, sequenced in a study of OX40 agonist ivuxolimab in advanced cancers. TCRdb keeps only in-frame clones here, not all; method: immunoSEQ multiplex PCR. Of 53,000 or so clones listed, around 86% are singletons. The material sequenced was CD4+ or CD8+ T cells sorted from blood, taken in a trial of the OX40 agonist ivuxolimab. These receptors were taken from an adult with an advanced solid tumor such as melanoma, head and neck, liver or kidney cancer.

The chain couples TRBV14 to TRBJ2-5; D gene uncertain. The J call may be wrong; the DNA end is better matched by TRBJ2-7. Germline CDR1 reads SGHDN; CDR2 reads FVKESK. The CDR3 sequence is 13 residues long. CDR3 amino acids: CASSQQYSYEQYF. In nucleotides, the CDR3 is TGTGCCAGCAGCCAGCAATACTCCTACGAGCAGTACTTC.

This chain joins TRBV7-8 and TRBJ2-7, with D possibly being TRBD1 or TRBD2 (5 bases each). The V gene lost 6 bases and the J gene lost 6 bases, with 24 bases spanning the gap. Germline CDR1 reads SGHVS; CDR2 reads FQNEAQ. CDR3 size: 16 residues. The CDR3 DNA reads as TGTGCCAGCAGGCGCTCCGGGGCCATTAGCGTTTCCGAGCAGTACTTC. It codes for CASRRSGAISVSEQYF.

The count of this clone is one. This chain joins TRBV7-8 and TRBJ1-5, with D possibly being TRBD1 (6 bases). This CDR3 is built from 14 residues. The germline V and J ends were trimmed by 7 bases and 3 bases, with 13 bases remaining between them. Germline assignment: CDR1 SGHVS and CDR2 FQNEAQ. This CDR3 reads CASNPGQLNQPQHF. CDR3 nucleotides: TGTGCCAGCAACCCCGGACAGCTCAATCAGCCCCAGCATTTT.

The chain carries TRBV5-4 and TRBJ1-4; the match to TRBD1 covers 7 bases. Germline CDR1 reads SGHNT; CDR2 reads YYREEE (reference sequence). The CDR3 is 17 amino acids. The J segment lost 10 bases and the V segment lost 4 bases, leaving 19 bases of the junction unmatched. This CDR3 is CASSHNRDSSVSGKLFF. The CDR3 DNA reads as TGTGCCAGCAGCCATAACCGGGACAGTTCCGTCTCGGGAAAACTGTTTTTT.

The chain couples TRBV5-1 to TRBJ1-4, with D possibly matching TRBD1 (5 bases). In germline, CDR1 is SGHRS, CDR2 YFSETQ. Between the trimmed V and J ends, which lost 1 base and 8 bases, there was a span of 12 bases. The length of the CDR3 is 14 residues. For the CDR3, the DNA is TGCGCCAGCAGCTTGAGAGGGGCGGGGGAAAAACTGTTTTTT. Translating gives CASSLRGAGEKLFF.

The chain couples TRBV11-3 to TRBJ2-1, with 7 bases that match TRBD2. Per the germline V gene, CDR1 is SGHNT and CDR2 is YENEEA. This CDR3 comprises 14 residues. Germline trimming cut 0 bases from V and 7 bases from J; bases unmatched to any gene: 3. The CDR3 coding sequence is TGTGCCAGCAGCTTAGAGAGCGGGGTAAATGAGCAGTTCTTC. This sequence encodes CASSLESGVNEQFF.

The CDR3 spells CASSPLGSAGAGEKLFF. The CDR3 coding sequence is TGTGCCAGCTCACCACTAGGGTCTGCAGGGGCCGGCGAAAAACTGTTTTTT. The chain has TRBV18 and TRBJ1-4, with a weak D call TRBD1 (6 bases). With 1 base removed from V and 8 bases from J, the gap between germline ends came to 20 bases. The CDR3 is 17 residues long. Germline CDR1 and CDR2: KGHSH and LQKENI. Drawing the rest from reference TRBV18 and TRBJ1-4, the complete variable domain is NAGVMQNPRHLVRRRGQEARLRCSPMKGHSHVYWYRQLPEEGLKFMVYLQKENIIDESGMPKERFSAEFPKEGPSILRIQQVVRGDSAAYFCASSPLGSAGAGEKLFFGSGTQLSVL.

The chain joins TRBV11-2 to TRBJ2-5; a possible D gene is TRBD1 (5 bases). The CDR3 is 16 amino acids. The germline V gene has CDR1 SGHAT and CDR2 FQNNGV. V was pared by 5 bases and J by 0 bases, with 16 bases between. CDR3: CASSTLSKGYQETQYF. Written as DNA, the CDR3 is TGTGCCAGCAGCACCCTCAGTAAGGGGTACCAAGAGACCCAGTACTTC.

This rearrangement joins TRBV6-4 to TRBJ2-7; 14 bases line up with TRBD2. CDR1 and CDR2 (germline): MRHNA, SNTAGT. Trimming took 8 bases from V and 5 from J; bases not matched to a gene: 2. The CDR3 sequence is 13 residues long. Here the CDR3 reads CASQGLAGDEQYF. As DNA, the CDR3 is TGTGCCAGCCAGGGACTAGCGGGAGACGAGCAGTACTTC.